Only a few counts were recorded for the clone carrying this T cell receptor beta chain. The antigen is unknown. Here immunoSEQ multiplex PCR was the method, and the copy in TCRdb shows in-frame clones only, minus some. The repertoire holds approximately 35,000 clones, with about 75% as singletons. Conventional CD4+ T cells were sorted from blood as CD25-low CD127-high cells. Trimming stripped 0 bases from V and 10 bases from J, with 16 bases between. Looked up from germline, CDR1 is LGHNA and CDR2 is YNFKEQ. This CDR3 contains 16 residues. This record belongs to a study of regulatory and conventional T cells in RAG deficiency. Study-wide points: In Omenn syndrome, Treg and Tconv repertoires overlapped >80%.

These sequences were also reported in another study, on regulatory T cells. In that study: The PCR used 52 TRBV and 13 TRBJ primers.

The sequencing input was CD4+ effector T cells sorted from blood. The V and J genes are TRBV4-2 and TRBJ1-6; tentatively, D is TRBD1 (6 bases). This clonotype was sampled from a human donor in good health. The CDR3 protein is CASSQEQGGLSSPLHF. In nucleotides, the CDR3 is TGTGCCAGCAGCCAAGAGCAAGGGGGTTTGAGCTCACCCCTCCACTTT.